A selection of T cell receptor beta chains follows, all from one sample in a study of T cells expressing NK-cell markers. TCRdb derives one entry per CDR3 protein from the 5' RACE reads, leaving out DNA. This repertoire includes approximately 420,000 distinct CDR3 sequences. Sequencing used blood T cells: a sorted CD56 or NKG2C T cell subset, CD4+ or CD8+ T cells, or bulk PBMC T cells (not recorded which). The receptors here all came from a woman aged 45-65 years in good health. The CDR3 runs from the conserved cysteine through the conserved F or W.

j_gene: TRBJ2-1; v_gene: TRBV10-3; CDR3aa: CAISLAGGNNEQFF
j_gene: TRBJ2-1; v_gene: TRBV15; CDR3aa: CATSSQIGSYNEQFF
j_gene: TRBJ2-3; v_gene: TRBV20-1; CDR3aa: CSARWDTNTQYF
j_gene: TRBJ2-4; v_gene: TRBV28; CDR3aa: CASSLGGAAKNIQYF
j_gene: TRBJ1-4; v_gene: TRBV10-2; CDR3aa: CASSDPGSDEKLFF
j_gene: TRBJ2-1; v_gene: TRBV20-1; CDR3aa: CSALSGRGNEQFF
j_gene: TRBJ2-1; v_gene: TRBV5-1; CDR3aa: CASSLSQGKQFF
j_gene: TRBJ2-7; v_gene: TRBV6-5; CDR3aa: CASSYTAGFDEQYF
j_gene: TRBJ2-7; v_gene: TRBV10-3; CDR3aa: CAITREGYEQYF
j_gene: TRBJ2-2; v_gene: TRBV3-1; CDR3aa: CASSPFTGGRGRTGELFF
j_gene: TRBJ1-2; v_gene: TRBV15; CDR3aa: CATSRDERGTNYGYTF